These 23 T cell receptor beta chains were sequenced from one sample in a study of T cell changes during pregnancy in multiple sclerosis. Assay used: immunoSEQ multiplex PCR; TCRdb lists only in-frame clones, some missing. The table has about 40,000 clones, about 91% seen once; the top ten hold 7.8%. The specimen was CD8+ T cells from peripheral blood mononuclear cells, collected before pregnancy. The receptors stem from a female donor with multiple sclerosis, enrolled in a pregnancy study.

This clone was seen just once. The chain couples TRBV10-3 to TRBJ2-3; 7 bases line up with TRBD1. The CDR3 length is 14 residues. V dropped 7 bases and J dropped 4; count of bases not matched to a gene: 8. The germline gives CDR1 ENHRY, CDR2 SYGVKD. CDR3 DNA: TGTGCCATCACCGCGACAGGGACGTCAGATACGCAGTATTTT. Its protein is CAITATGTSDTQYF.

This clone has just a few counts. The rearrangement uses TRBV10-3 and TRBJ1-1; TRBD1 agrees at 7 bases. The junction had 4 bases not matched to a gene; V was cut back by 9 bases and J by 0 bases. CDR1 is ENHRY and CDR2 is SYGVKD in the germline V gene. This CDR3 is 13 amino acids long. CDR3 loop: CAMRTGLNTEAFF. CDR3 nucleotide sequence: TGTGCCATGCGGACAGGTCTGAACACTGAAGCTTTCTTT.

The rearrangement joins TRBV4-3 to TRBJ2-7; the D gene is possibly TRBD1 (5 bases). The CDR3 contains 13 residues. Germline CDR1 is LGHNA and CDR2 is YSLEER. The germline V and J ends were trimmed by 0 bases and 6 bases, with 9 bases remaining between them. The chain's CDR3 is CASSQDGRGEQYF. CDR3 nucleotides: TGCGCCAGCAGCCAAGATGGAAGGGGCGAGCAGTACTTC.

V is TRBV7-3 and J is TRBJ1-1, with 7 bases that match TRBD1. CDR1 is SGHTA and CDR2 is FQGTGA in the germline V gene. V lost 2 bases to trimming and J lost 5 bases; unmatched junction nucleotides: 5. The CDR3 has 14 amino acids. The CDR3 nucleotides are TGTGCCAGCAGCTTATACCCGGGACAGACTGAAGCTTTCTTT. Its translation is CASSLYPGQTEAFF.

The V gene is TRBV7-9, the J gene TRBJ2-7, with D perhaps TRBD1 (6 bases). V lost 1 base to trimming and J lost 0 bases, with 16 bases between them. Per germline, CDR1 SEHNR and CDR2 FQNEAQ (reference sequence). This CDR3 comprises 17 residues. CDR3 in DNA: TGTGCCAGCAGCTTAGGGGGATCAGGACAGATCTCCTACGAGCAGTACTTC. The encoded protein is CASSLGGSGQISYEQYF.

The chain carries TRBV7-9 and TRBJ2-1; maybe TRBD2 (5 bases). V was shortened by 10 bases and J by 2 bases, with 18 bases between the two germline ends. This CDR3 is 15 amino acids long. CDR1 SEHNR and CDR2 FQNEAQ come from the germline V gene (reference sequence). The CDR3 coding sequence is TGTGCCACCTTGCCTACGGACTTAACCTACAATGAGCAGTTCTTC. It is translated as CATLPTDLTYNEQFF.

This sequence joins TRBV27 and TRBJ2-1, with TRBD1 matching over 8 bases. Trimming cost V 1 base and J 1 base; bases outside gene matches: 6. The CDR3 consists of 17 residues. CDR1 is MNHEY, CDR2 SMNVEV, per germline (reference sequence). The CDR3 region is CASSLYRTGWSYNEQFF. The CDR3 bases are TGTGCCAGCAGTTTATATCGGACAGGGTGGTCCTACAATGAGCAGTTCTTC.

This CDR3 is CASAGTFLSGQYF. The DNA for the CDR3 is TGTGCCTCAGCCGGGACTTTCCTTTCGGGGCAGTACTTC. The V and J genes are TRBV27 and TRBJ2-7; tentative D call: TRBD2 (6 bases). V dropped 11 bases and J dropped 9 bases, with 23 bases sitting between them. The CDR3 length is 13 residues. Germline-derived CDR1 and CDR2 are MNHEY and SMNVEV (reference sequence).

V gene TRBV30 combines with J gene TRBJ2-1; 9 positions agree with TRBD2. J lost 5 bases, V lost 0 bases, and 5 bases had no gene match. CDR1 GTSNPN and CDR2 SVGIG come from the germline V gene (reference sequence). The CDR3 is made up of 15 amino acids. The CDR3 sequence is CAWSVGLAGNNEQFF. The CDR3 DNA sequence: TGTGCCTGGAGTGTAGGCCTAGCGGGAAACAATGAGCAGTTCTTC.

The chain couples TRBV9 to TRBJ2-3; 8 bases fit TRBD2. V was pared by 4 bases and J by 0 bases, with 7 bases of the junction left unmatched. Germline values: CDR1 SGDLS, CDR2 YYNGEE. The CDR3 runs 16 residues. This CDR3 reads CASSKRGLVSTDTQYF. DNA of the CDR3: TGTGCCAGCAGCAAAAGGGGACTAGTCAGCACAGATACGCAGTATTTT.

The chain uses TRBV28 and TRBJ2-7; no firm D call. Trimming left V 3 bases short and J 0 bases short, with 12 bases between. Per germline, CDR1 MDHEN and CDR2 SYDVKM. The CDR3 totals 15 residues. CDR3 nucleotides: TGTGCCAGCAGTTTTCGAGGCCGGAGCTCCTACGAGCAGTACTTC. Its protein is CASSFRGRSSYEQYF.

The rearrangement joins TRBV11-3 to TRBJ2-3; maybe TRBD1 (5 bases). Germline CDR1 reads SGHNT; CDR2 reads YENEEA. The CDR3 extends over 12 amino acids. The V gene lost 5 bases and the J gene lost 8 bases, with 11 bases spanning the gap. The CDR3 DNA reads as TGTGCCAGCAGCCTAACTGACAGTACGCAGTATTTT. It translates to CASSLTDSTQYF.

The V gene is TRBV20-1, the J gene TRBJ2-2; D unclear. The V and J ends lost 0 bases and 7 bases respectively, with 3 bases between them. This CDR3 contains 11 residues. Germline-derived CDR1 and CDR2 are DFQATT and SNEGSKA (reference sequence). The CDR3 bases are TGCAGTGCTAGAGATAACGGGGAGCTGTTTTTT. The encoded protein is CSARDNGELFF.

V usage is TRBV28 and J usage is TRBJ2-7, with 13 bases aligning to TRBD2. The CDR3 consists of 19 residues. The ends lost 6 bases at V and 2 bases at J; junction bases unmatched: 16. Germline lookup yields CDR1 MDHEN and CDR2 SYDVKM. CDR3 nucleotides: TGTGCCAGCAGACCCACTCCCGGGACTAGCGGGACTTATACCTACGAGCAGTACTTC. It is translated as CASRPTPGTSGTYTYEQYF.

CDR3 region: CASSFSGGPYEQYF. The CDR3 DNA follows: TGTGCCAGCAGCTTCTCTGGCGGCCCCTACGAGCAGTACTTC. This chain joins TRBV7-6 and TRBJ2-7; unclear D gene. The germline CDR1 and CDR2 sequences are SGHVS and FNYEAQ. CDR3 length: 14 amino acids. V dropped 3 bases and J dropped 2 bases, with 11 bases sitting between them.

The rearrangement links TRBV28 to TRBJ2-7; D is unresolved. The V end lost 3 bases, the J end lost 3 bases, and 9 bases lay between the germline ends. There are 13 residues in the CDR3. Germline values: CDR1 MDHEN, CDR2 SYDVKM. CDR3 DNA sequence: TGTGCCAGCAGTTTCTCCAACAACTACGAGCAGTACTTC. Protein product: CASSFSNNYEQYF.

This chain joins TRBV5-4 and TRBJ1-2, with 9 bases aligning to TRBD1. This CDR3 is built from 13 residues. In germline, CDR1 is SGHNT, CDR2 YYREEE (reference sequence). Unmatched junction bases numbered 4, after V lost 2 bases and J lost 8 bases. CDR3 coding DNA: TGTGCCAGCAGCTTACGGACAGGGGAAGGCTACACCTTC. Translated, it gives CASSLRTGEGYTF.

The chain couples TRBV20-1 to TRBJ2-3; no clear D gene. Germline V CDR1 and CDR2: DFQATT, SNEGSKA (reference sequence). V was pared by 8 bases and J by 5 bases, with 2 bases between. CDR3 length: 8 amino acids. The CDR3 bases are TGCAGTCAAGATACGCAGTATTTT. Translating gives CSQDTQYF.

This chain joins TRBV7-9 and TRBJ2-7; D gene uncertain. In germline, CDR1 is SEHNR, CDR2 FQNEAQ (reference sequence). This CDR3 is 11 amino acids long. V lost 5 bases, J lost 3 bases, and 5 bases lay in between. The CDR3 spells CASSLNYEQYF. The CDR3 bases are TGTGCCAGCAGCCTAAACTACGAGCAGTACTTC.

This rearrangement joins TRBV27 to TRBJ2-7; D gene ambiguous. The CDR3 loop spans 16 amino acids. CDR1 and CDR2 from the germline V gene are MNHEY and SMNVEV (reference sequence). The germline V and J ends were trimmed by 3 bases and 4 bases, with 19 bases remaining between them. CDR3 protein: CASSFSRSLNPYEQYF. As DNA, the CDR3 is TGTGCCAGCAGTTTCTCCAGGTCCCTAAATCCGTACGAGCAGTACTTC.

J is TRBJ2-1 and V is TRBV11-2; D gene ambiguous. Germline CDR1 reads SGHAT; CDR2 reads FQNNGV. The CDR3 covers 16 residues. The V and J ends lost 0 bases and 3 bases respectively, with 12 bases between them. DNA of the CDR3: TGTGCCAGCAGCTTAGATTGGCGGAACAACTACAATGAGCAGTTCTTC. Translated: CASSLDWRNNYNEQFF.

The chain has TRBV29-1 and TRBJ1-2, with a weak D call TRBD1 (5 bases). Trimming removed 6 bases at V and 8 bases at J, with 13 bases between. The CDR3 covers 11 residues. From germline, CDR1 is SQVTM and CDR2 ANQGSEA. The CDR3 loop reads CSVEKRGGYTF. The CDR3 coding sequence is TGCAGCGTCGAAAAAAGGGGAGGCTACACCTTC.

The rearrangement uses TRBV14 and TRBJ2-3; D gene unclear. Germline CDR1 is SGHDN and CDR2 is FVKESK. The CDR3 consists of 16 residues. The V end lost 0 bases, the J end lost 0 bases, and 10 bases lay between the germline ends. CDR3 sequence reads: CASSQETVISTDTQYF. As DNA, the CDR3 is TGTGCCAGCAGCCAAGAGACTGTCATTAGCACAGATACGCAGTATTTT.